This T cell receptor beta chain is drawn from a study of OX40 agonist ivuxolimab in advanced cancers. Deletions cut 1 base from V and 2 bases from J, with 8 bases between. CDR3 size: 13 residues. CDR1 is SQVTM, CDR2 ANQGSEA, per germline. Sequencing was performed with immunoSEQ multiplex PCR; in TCRdb, only in-frame clones are kept and a portion is missing. The sample comprises tens of thousands of clones, 87% of which are singletons, and roughly 25% rests with the top ten. The clonotype was recovered from an adult with an advanced solid tumor such as melanoma, head and neck, liver or kidney cancer. The source was CD4+ or CD8+ T cells sorted from blood, collected in a trial of the OX40 agonist ivuxolimab. The chain is built from TRBV29-1 and TRBJ1-2, with no clear D. The CDR3 DNA is TGCAGCGTTGAAGGGGAAAGGAACTATGGCTACACCTTC. This encodes CSVEGERNYGYTF.